This passage covers 24 T cell receptor beta chains from one sample sequenced in a study of CD8 T cells in Susac syndrome. Random hexamers served to reverse transcribe roughly 0.5 to 1 ug RNA. TCRdb re-analysed the immunoSEQ multiplex PCR reads in MiXCR, keeping a single row per CDR3 protein. In the table there are about 290,000 distinct CDR3 sequences, 89% of which are singletons. Source material: CD8+ T cells from PBMCs. The source of these receptors is a human donor with multiple sclerosis.

J is TRBJ2-4 and V is TRBV29-1, with no clear D. The V gene's germline CDR1 is SQVTM and CDR2 ANQGSEA. Trimming shortened V by 6 bases and J by 4 bases, and 7 bases separated the two germline ends. This CDR3 has 11 amino acids. This CDR3 reads CSVAAKNIQYF. The CDR3 DNA reads TGCAGCGTGGCAGCTAAAAACATTCAGTACTTC. The whole variable domain, filled in from reference TRBV29-1 and TRBJ2-4, reads SAVISQKPSRDICQRGTSLTIQCQVDSQVTMMFWYRQQPGQSLTLIATANQGSEATYESGFVIDKFPISRPNLTFSTLTVSNMSPEDSSIYLCSVAAKNIQYFGAGTRLSVL.

The V and J genes are TRBV9 and TRBJ2-5; possibly TRBD1 for D (6 bases). CDR3 length equals 17 residues. Germline assignment: CDR1 SGDLS and CDR2 YYNGEE. V lost 3 bases and J lost 3, with 21 bases in between. The CDR3 here is CASSAFPLQGAEETQYF. CDR3 nucleotides: TGTGCCAGCAGCGCATTCCCCCTACAGGGCGCGGAAGAGACCCAGTACTTC.

The V gene is TRBV29-1, the J gene TRBJ2-7; D perhaps matches TRBD1 (6 bases). V shed 5 bases and J shed 2 bases, with 16 bases lying between them. CDR3 length: 14 amino acids. Germline values: CDR1 SQVTM, CDR2 ANQGSEA. The CDR3 sequence: CSVLGGTLPYEQYF. The CDR3, as DNA: TGCAGCGTTCTAGGGGGAACCCTACCCTACGAGCAGTACTTC.

The chain couples TRBV4-2 to TRBJ1-2; the D gene is possibly TRBD1 (6 bases). With 3 bases removed from V and 4 bases from J, the gap between germline ends came to 12 bases. The CDR3 is 14 amino acids. CDR1 is LGHNA, CDR2 YNFKEQ, per germline. CDR3 DNA sequence: TGTGCCAGCAGCCATGATGGGGGCGGCTATGGCTACACCTTC. It yields the protein CASSHDGGGYGYTF.

The J gene is TRBJ2-2, the V gene TRBV13; D call uncertain. The CDR3 is 15 residues long. The germline V gene encodes CDR1 PRHDT and CDR2 FYEKMQ (reference sequence). Trimming stripped 4 bases from V and 1 base from J, with 10 bases between. CDR3 residues: CASSSPDGNTGELFF. CDR3 nucleotides: TGTGCCAGCAGCTCTCCGGACGGGAACACCGGGGAGCTGTTTTTT.

The chain recombines TRBV4-3 with TRBJ2-2, with D perhaps TRBD2 (6 bases). V was clipped by 3 bases and J by 1 base, with 9 bases between them. The CDR3 spans 15 residues. Germline-derived CDR1 and CDR2 are LGHNA and YSLEER. CDR3 region: CASSQRDVNTGELFF. The CDR3 coding sequence is TGCGCCAGCAGCCAGCGGGACGTGAACACCGGGGAGCTGTTTTTT.

The gene calls are TRBV27 and TRBJ2-5; tentative D call: TRBD2 (6 bases). Germline CDR1 is MNHEY and CDR2 is SMNVEV (reference sequence). The CDR3 contains 16 residues. The germline V and J ends were trimmed by 8 bases and 5 bases, with 24 bases remaining between them. CDR3 loop: CASRQGGAFWGETQYF. CDR3 nucleotides: TGTGCCAGCCGCCAGGGCGGGGCCTTTTGGGGGGAGACCCAGTACTTC.

V gene TRBV9 combines with J gene TRBJ2-1; D unresolved. Germline loops: CDR1 SGDLS, CDR2 YYNGEE. The ends were cut back, 4 bases at V and 9 bases at J, with 14 bases in the middle. The CDR3 spans 13 residues. CDR3 protein: CASSPPRHPEQFF. CDR3 coding DNA: TGTGCCAGCAGCCCCCCTCGACACCCTGAGCAGTTCTTC.

This clonotype was observed a single time. This chain connects TRBV7-3 to TRBJ2-7; TRBD1 agrees at 7 bases. Germline CDR1 and CDR2: SGHTA and FQGTGA. The J segment lost 2 bases and the V segment lost 0 bases, leaving 7 bases of the junction unmatched. There are 16 residues in the CDR3. DNA for the CDR3: TGTGCCAGCAGCTTAACCCCGACAGGGATACCCTACGAGCAGTACTTC. This translates into CASSLTPTGIPYEQYF. Based on the CDR3 plus reference TRBV7-3 and TRBJ2-7, the full variable domain is GAGVSQTPSNKVTEKGKYVELRCDPISGHTALYWYRQSLGQGPEFLIYFQGTGAADDSGLPNDRFFAVRPEGSVSTLKIQRTERGDSAVYLCASSLTPTGIPYEQYFGPGTRLTVT.

The rearrangement links TRBV6-1 to TRBJ1-5; D gene unclear. The CDR3 extends over 13 amino acids. V lost 3 bases, J lost 6 bases, and 9 bases lay in between. Germline V gives CDR1 MNHNS, CDR2 SASEGT. DNA for the CDR3: TGTGCCAGCAGTGACGCGGGAAGTCAGCCCCAGCATTTT. Translated: CASSDAGSQPQHF.

Only one count was recorded for this clonotype. The V call is TRBV27, the J call TRBJ2-3; D call uncertain. The germline CDR1 and CDR2 sequences are MNHEY and SMNVEV (reference sequence). Trimming shortened V by 3 bases and J by 5 bases, and 18 bases separated the two germline ends. CDR3 length equals 16 residues. The CDR3 bases are TGTGCCAGCAGTTTTATAAGCTTTGGTTCGCTAGATACGCAGTATTTT. Amino acid sequence: CASSFISFGSLDTQYF.

This clonotype came up once. The rearrangement uses TRBV6-5 and TRBJ2-6; D possibly matches TRBD1 or TRBD2 (5 bases each). The CDR3 consists of 18 residues. Germline CDR1 is MNHEY and CDR2 is SVGAGI. The V end was cut by 0 bases, the J end by 0 bases, with 12 bases between. CDR3 in DNA: TGTGCCAGCAGTTACTCAAGCCCAGGGAGCTCTGGGGCCAACGTCCTGACTTTC. The encoded protein is CASSYSSPGSSGANVLTF.

The V and J genes are TRBV3-1 and TRBJ2-2; 11 positions agree with TRBD1. The CDR3 spans 18 residues. The germline V gene encodes CDR1 LGHDT and CDR2 YNNKEL (reference sequence). The V segment lost 4 bases and the J segment 4 bases; nucleotides outside the gene matches: 11. The CDR3 reads CASSPIFPGQGGTGELFF. DNA for the CDR3: TGTGCCAGCAGCCCCATCTTCCCGGGACAGGGGGGCACCGGGGAGCTGTTTTTT.

The chain links TRBV27 to TRBJ2-5, with D possibly TRBD1 on 6 matching bases. Germline V lookup: CDR1 MNHEY, CDR2 SMNVEV (reference sequence). V dropped 0 bases and J dropped 1 base, with 9 bases sitting between them. This CDR3 comprises 15 residues. The CDR3 DNA follows: TGTGCCAGCAGTTTATCTTGGACAGCCCAAGAGACCCAGTACTTC. Residues: CASSLSWTAQETQYF.

CDR3 amino acids: CAISRDGREHEQYF. DNA of the CDR3: TGTGCCATCAGTAGGGACGGAAGAGAACACGAGCAGTACTTC. This chain joins TRBV10-3 and TRBJ2-7; the D gene could be TRBD1 or TRBD2 (5 bases each). Trimming removed 5 bases at V and 5 bases at J, with 16 bases between. This CDR3 comprises 14 residues. The germline V gene has CDR1 ENHRY and CDR2 SYGVKD.

The genes are TRBV6-5 and TRBJ2-7, with 10 bases fitting TRBD2. Trimming cost V 8 bases and J 6 bases; bases outside gene matches: 7. CDR3 length: 13 residues. Germline loops: CDR1 MNHEY, CDR2 SVGAGI. The CDR3 DNA reads as TGTGCCAGCGCTGCTAGCGGGGGTGGCGAGCAGTACTTC. This gives the protein CASAASGGGEQYF.

The V and J genes are TRBV9 and TRBJ2-1, with TRBD1 matching 7 bases. The V gene end was trimmed by 3 bases and the J gene end by 2 bases; junction bases not matched to a gene: 5. The CDR3 contains 15 residues. Germline V lookup: CDR1 SGDLS, CDR2 YYNGEE. The CDR3 loop reads CASSATGAPYNEQFF. As DNA, the CDR3 is TGTGCCAGCAGCGCCACAGGGGCCCCCTACAATGAGCAGTTCTTC.

This clonotype appeared a single time. This rearrangement joins TRBV30 to TRBJ1-1; D may be TRBD1 (5 bases). This CDR3 region has 12 residues. Germline V gives CDR1 GTSNPN, CDR2 SVGIG (reference sequence). V was cut by 5 bases and J by 3 bases, with 10 bases left in between. The CDR3 sequence is CAWAGLDTEAFF. The DNA of the CDR3 is TGTGCCTGGGCAGGGTTGGACACTGAAGCTTTCTTT.

The chain joins TRBV19 to TRBJ2-1; D remains ambiguous. The V end was cut by 8 bases, the J end by 4 bases, with 12 bases between. Germline lookup yields CDR1 LNHDA and CDR2 SQIVND (reference sequence). The CDR3 loop spans 13 amino acids. In DNA form, the CDR3 reads TGTGCCAGTGTGAGTGGGATTTACAATGAGCAGTTCTTC. Encoded protein: CASVSGIYNEQFF.

This clonotype was picked up one time. The chain links TRBV29-1 to TRBJ2-5; D gene uncertain. The CDR3 runs to 10 residues. The germline CDR1 and CDR2 sequences are SQVTM and ANQGSEA. The CDR3 protein is CSAGSETQYF. Written as DNA, the CDR3 is TGCAGTGCTGGATCGGAGACCCAGTACTTC.

This chain joins TRBV4-2 and TRBJ2-1, with D perhaps TRBD2 (6 bases). This CDR3 region has 16 residues. V lost 0 bases, J lost 7 bases, and 16 bases lay in between. Germline assignment: CDR1 LGHNA and CDR2 YNFKEQ. The CDR3: CASSQEVAPGGNEQFF. The DNA of the CDR3 is TGTGCCAGCAGCCAAGAGGTGGCCCCAGGAGGGAATGAGCAGTTCTTC.

CDR3 coding DNA: TGTGCCAGCGTTTCCTATGCAGGGGGTTCAGGTGGCTACACCTTC. It specifies CASVSYAGGSGGYTF. The gene calls are TRBV7-8 and TRBJ1-2, with 7 bases aligning to TRBD1. Germline V gives CDR1 SGHVS, CDR2 FQNEAQ. Trimming cost V 8 bases and J 7 bases; bases outside gene matches: 16. The CDR3 length is 15 residues.

This rearrangement joins TRBV20-1 to TRBJ2-1; perhaps TRBD2 as D (5 bases). Trimming cost V 1 base and J 4 bases, with 17 bases left between them. Germline-derived CDR1 and CDR2 are DFQATT and SNEGSKA (reference sequence). The CDR3 is 16 residues long. Here the CDR3 reads CSARAEAASWYNEQFF. The CDR3 DNA is TGCAGTGCTAGAGCGGAAGCGGCGAGTTGGTACAATGAGCAGTTCTTC.

The chain joins TRBV20-1 to TRBJ2-7; TRBD1 might be the D (6 bases). Germline CDR1 DFQATT, CDR2 SNEGSKA (reference sequence). V was cut by 3 bases and J by 1 base, with 13 bases left in between. The CDR3 runs to 14 residues. The CDR3 DNA sequence: TGCAGTGCTAGTATACAGGGAATATCCTACGAGCAGTACTTC. It codes for CSASIQGISYEQYF.